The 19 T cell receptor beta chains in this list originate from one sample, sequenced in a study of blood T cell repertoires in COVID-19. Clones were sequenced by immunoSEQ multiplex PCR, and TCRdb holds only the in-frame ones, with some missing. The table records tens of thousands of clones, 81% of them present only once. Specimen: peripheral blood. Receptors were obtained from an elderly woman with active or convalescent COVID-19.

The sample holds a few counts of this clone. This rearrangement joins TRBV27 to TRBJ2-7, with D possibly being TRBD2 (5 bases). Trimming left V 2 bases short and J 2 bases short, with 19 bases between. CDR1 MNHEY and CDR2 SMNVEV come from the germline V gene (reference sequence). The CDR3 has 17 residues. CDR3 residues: CASSLNKWERGAYEQYF. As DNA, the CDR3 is TGTGCCAGCAGTTTAAACAAATGGGAGAGAGGAGCCTACGAGCAGTACTTC.

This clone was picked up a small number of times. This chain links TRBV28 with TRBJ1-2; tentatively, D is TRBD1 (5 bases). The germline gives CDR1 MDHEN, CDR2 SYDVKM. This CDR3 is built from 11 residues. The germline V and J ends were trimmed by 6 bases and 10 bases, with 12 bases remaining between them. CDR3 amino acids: CASSLRDSYTF. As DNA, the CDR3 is TGTGCCAGCAGCTTGAGGGACTCCTACACCTTC.

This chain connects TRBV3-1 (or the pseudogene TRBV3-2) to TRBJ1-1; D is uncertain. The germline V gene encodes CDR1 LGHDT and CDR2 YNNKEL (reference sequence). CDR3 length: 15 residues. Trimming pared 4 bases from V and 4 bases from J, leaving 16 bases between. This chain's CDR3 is CASSPGGGISTEAFF. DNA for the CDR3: TGTGCCAGCAGCCCGGGCGGCGGGATTAGCACTGAAGCTTTCTTT.

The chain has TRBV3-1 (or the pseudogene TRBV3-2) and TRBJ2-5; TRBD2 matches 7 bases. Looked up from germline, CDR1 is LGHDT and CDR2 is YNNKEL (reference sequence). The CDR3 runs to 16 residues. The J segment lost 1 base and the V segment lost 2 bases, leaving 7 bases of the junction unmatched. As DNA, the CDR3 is TGTGCCAGCAGCCAATTCTCGGGGGGACGCCAAGAGACCCAGTACTTC. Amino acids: CASSQFSGGRQETQYF.

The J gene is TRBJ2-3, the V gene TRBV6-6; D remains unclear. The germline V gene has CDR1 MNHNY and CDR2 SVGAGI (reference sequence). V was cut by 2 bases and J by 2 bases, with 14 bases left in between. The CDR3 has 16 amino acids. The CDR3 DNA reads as TGTGCCAGCAGTTACCCCGACTCCCTCCACACAGATACGCAGTATTTT. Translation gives CASSYPDSLHTDTQYF.

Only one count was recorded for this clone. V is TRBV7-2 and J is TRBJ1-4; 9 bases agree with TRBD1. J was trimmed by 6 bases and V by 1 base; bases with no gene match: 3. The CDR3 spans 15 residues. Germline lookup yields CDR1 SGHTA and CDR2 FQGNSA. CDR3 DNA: TGTGCCAGCAGCTTAGGGACAGGGGTACATGAAAAACTGTTTTTT. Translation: CASSLGTGVHEKLFF.

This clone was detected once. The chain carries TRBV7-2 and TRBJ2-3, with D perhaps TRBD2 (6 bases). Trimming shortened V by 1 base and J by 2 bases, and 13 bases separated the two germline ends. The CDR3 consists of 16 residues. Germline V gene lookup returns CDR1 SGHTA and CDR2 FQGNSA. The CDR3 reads CASSLVAGRTTDTQYF. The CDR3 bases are TGTGCCAGCAGCTTAGTGGCGGGGAGGACCACAGATACGCAGTATTTT.

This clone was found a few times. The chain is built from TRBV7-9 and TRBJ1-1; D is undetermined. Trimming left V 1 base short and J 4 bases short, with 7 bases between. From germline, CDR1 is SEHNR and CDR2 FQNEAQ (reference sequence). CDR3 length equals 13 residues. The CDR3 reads CASSLVPGTEAFF. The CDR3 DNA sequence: TGTGCCAGCAGCTTAGTGCCGGGCACTGAAGCTTTCTTT.

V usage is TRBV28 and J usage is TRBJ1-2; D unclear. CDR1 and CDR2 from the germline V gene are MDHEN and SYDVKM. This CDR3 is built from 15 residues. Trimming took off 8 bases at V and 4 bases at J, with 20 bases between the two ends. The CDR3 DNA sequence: TGTGCCAGCGCTGTTGTGGCAGCGAGCATCTATGGCTACACCTTC. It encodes CASAVVAASIYGYTF.

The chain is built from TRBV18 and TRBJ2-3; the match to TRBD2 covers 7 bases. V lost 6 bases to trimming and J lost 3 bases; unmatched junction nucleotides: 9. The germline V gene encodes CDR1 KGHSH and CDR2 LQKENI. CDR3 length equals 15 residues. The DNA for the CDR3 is TGTGCCAGCTCCGAACGGGCGGGGGATACAGATACGCAGTATTTT. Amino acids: CASSERAGDTDTQYF.

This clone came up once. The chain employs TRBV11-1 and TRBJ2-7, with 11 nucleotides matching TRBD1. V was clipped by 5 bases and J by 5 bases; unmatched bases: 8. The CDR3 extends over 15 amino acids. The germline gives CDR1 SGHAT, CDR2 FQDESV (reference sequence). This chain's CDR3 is CASSQGTGGSHEQYF. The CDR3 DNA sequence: TGTGCCAGCAGCCAAGGGACAGGGGGTTCCCACGAGCAGTACTTC.

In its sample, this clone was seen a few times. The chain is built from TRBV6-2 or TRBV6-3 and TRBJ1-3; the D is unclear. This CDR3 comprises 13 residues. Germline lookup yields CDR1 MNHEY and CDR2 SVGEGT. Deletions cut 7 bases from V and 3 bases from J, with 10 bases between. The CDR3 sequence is CASTPSGGNTIYF. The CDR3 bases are TGTGCCAGCACCCCCTCGGGTGGAAACACCATATATTTT.

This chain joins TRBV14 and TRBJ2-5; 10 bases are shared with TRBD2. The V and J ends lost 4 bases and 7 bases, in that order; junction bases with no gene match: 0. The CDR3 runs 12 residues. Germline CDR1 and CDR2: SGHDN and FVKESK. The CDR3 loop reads CASSRTSGTQYF. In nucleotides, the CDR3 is TGTGCCAGCAGCCGGACTAGCGGGACCCAGTACTTC.

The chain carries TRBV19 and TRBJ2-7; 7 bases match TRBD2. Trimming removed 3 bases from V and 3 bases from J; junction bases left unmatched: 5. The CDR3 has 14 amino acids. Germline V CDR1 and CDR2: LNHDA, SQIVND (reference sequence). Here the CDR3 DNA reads TGTGCCAGTAGTATTGGAGGGAGGGGCTACGAGCAGTACTTC. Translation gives CASSIGGRGYEQYF.

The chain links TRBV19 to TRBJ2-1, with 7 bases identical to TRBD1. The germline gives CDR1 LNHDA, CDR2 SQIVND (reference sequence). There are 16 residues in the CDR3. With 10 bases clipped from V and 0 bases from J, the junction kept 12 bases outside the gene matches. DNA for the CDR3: TGTGCCATCCCCGTTAGGGGGCCCGTCTCCTACAATGAGCAGTTCTTC. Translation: CAIPVRGPVSYNEQFF.

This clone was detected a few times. The CDR3 bases are TGTGCCATCGGACAGTTTAACTATGGCTACACCTTC. Translating gives CAIGQFNYGYTF. The chain recombines TRBV6-6 with TRBJ1-2; TRBD1 is a possible D gene (6 bases). Germline lookup yields CDR1 MNHNY and CDR2 SVGAGI (reference sequence). V lost 10 bases, J lost 1 base, and 10 bases lay in between. This CDR3 is built from 12 residues.

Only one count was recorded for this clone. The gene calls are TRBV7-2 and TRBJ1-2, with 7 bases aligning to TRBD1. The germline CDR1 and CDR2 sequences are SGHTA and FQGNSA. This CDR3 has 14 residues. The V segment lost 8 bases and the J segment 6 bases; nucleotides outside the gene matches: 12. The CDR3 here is CASLGQEGGHGYTF. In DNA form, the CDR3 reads TGTGCCAGCCTAGGGCAGGAAGGGGGCCATGGCTACACCTTC. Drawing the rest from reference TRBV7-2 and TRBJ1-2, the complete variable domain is GAGVSQSPSNKVTEKGKDVELRCDPISGHTALYWYRQSLGQGLEFLIYFQGNSAPDKSGLPSDRFSAERTGGSVSTLTIQRTQQEDSAVYLCASLGQEGGHGYTFGSGTRLTVV.

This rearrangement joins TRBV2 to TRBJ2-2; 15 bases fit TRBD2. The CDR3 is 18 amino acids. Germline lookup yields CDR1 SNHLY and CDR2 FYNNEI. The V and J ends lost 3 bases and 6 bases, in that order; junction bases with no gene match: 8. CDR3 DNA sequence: TGTGCCAGCAGTGACCCTGGACTAGCGGGGGGGCAGGCCGGGGAGCTGTTTTTT. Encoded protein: CASSDPGLAGGQAGELFF.

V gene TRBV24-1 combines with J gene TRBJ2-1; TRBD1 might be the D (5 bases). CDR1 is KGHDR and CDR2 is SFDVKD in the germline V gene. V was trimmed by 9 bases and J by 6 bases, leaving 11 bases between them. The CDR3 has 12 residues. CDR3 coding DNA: TGTGCCACCGAGGCAGGGCTCAATGAGCAGTTCTTC. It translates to CATEAGLNEQFF.